A single sample gave rise to the 31 T cell receptor beta chains below, sequenced in a study of blood T cell repertoires in COVID-19. Here immunoSEQ multiplex PCR was the method, and the copy in TCRdb shows in-frame clones only, minus some. The sample records 70,000 or so clones, about four fifths being singletons. The sequenced material came from peripheral blood. The receptors stem from a man aged 60-69 years with COVID-19, enrolled during active disease.

CDR3 protein: CASSSATGEQETQYF. The CDR3 DNA reads as TGTGCCAGCAGCTCTGCCACAGGCGAACAAGAGACCCAGTACTTC. This chain links TRBV5-4 with TRBJ2-5; maybe TRBD1 (5 bases). CDR3 length: 15 residues. Germline V CDR1 and CDR2: SGHNT, YYREEE (reference sequence). The V gene lost 3 bases and the J gene lost 2 bases, with 14 bases spanning the gap.

The chain couples TRBV7-9 to TRBJ2-1, with 12 nucleotides matching TRBD2. Per the germline V gene, CDR1 is SEHNR and CDR2 is FQNEAQ (reference sequence). V dropped 5 bases and J dropped 3; count of bases not matched to a gene: 5. CDR3 length: 16 amino acids. As DNA, the CDR3 is TGTGCCAGCAGCCAATGGACTAGCGGGGTCTACAATGAGCAGTTCTTC. Translation: CASSQWTSGVYNEQFF.

V and J are TRBV2 and TRBJ1-2, with a weak D call TRBD1 (6 bases). This CDR3 is 15 amino acids long. Per germline, CDR1 SNHLY and CDR2 FYNNEI. V lost 8 bases and J 8 bases, leaving 24 bases between the germline ends. The CDR3 loop is CASVWSGQNFGGYTF. Here the CDR3 DNA reads TGTGCCAGCGTATGGTCGGGACAAAACTTCGGGGGCTACACCTTC.

The J gene is TRBJ2-7, the V gene TRBV11-2; D gene unclear. There are 11 residues in the CDR3. Germline V gene sequence: CDR1 SGHAT, CDR2 FQNNGV. Trimming took off 5 bases at V and 6 bases at J, with 8 bases between the two ends. DNA for the CDR3: TGTGCCAGCAGCCCACCGAGCGAGCAGTACTTC. Encoded protein: CASSPPSEQYF.

The V and J genes are TRBV6-5 and TRBJ1-6; no clear D gene. V lost 4 bases, J lost 10 bases, and 14 bases lay in between. Per germline, CDR1 MNHEY and CDR2 SVGAGI. This CDR3 is built from 14 residues. The CDR3 coding sequence is TGTGCCAGCAGTTCCCTTGGGTCGGAGTCACCCCTCCACTTT. Amino acids: CASSSLGSESPLHF.

V and J are TRBV18 and TRBJ2-7; 9 bases fit TRBD1. With 2 bases clipped from V and 3 bases from J, the junction kept 8 bases outside the gene matches. Germline V gene data show CDR1 as KGHSH and CDR2 as LQKENI. The CDR3 covers 16 residues. The CDR3 here is CASSPSAGQGVYEQYF. CDR3 DNA: TGTGCCAGCTCACCAAGCGCGGGACAGGGAGTCTACGAGCAGTACTTC. The whole variable domain, remainder taken from reference TRBV18 and TRBJ2-7, is NAGVMQNPRHLVRRRGQEARLRCSPMKGHSHVYWYRQLPEEGLKFMVYLQKENIIDESGMPKERFSAEFPKEGPSILRIQQVVRGDSAAYFCASSPSAGQGVYEQYFGPGTRLTVT.

This chain joins TRBV4-2 and TRBJ2-2; TRBD2 matches at 10 bases. V was pared by 4 bases and J by 0 bases, with 8 bases of the junction left unmatched. CDR1 is LGHNA and CDR2 is YNFKEQ in the germline V gene. This CDR3 contains 18 residues. The CDR3 sequence is CASSLQSGTSANTGELFF. For the CDR3, the DNA is TGTGCCAGCAGCCTTCAGTCCGGGACTAGCGCGAACACCGGGGAGCTGTTTTTT.

CDR3 bases: TGTGCCAGCCAGGCAAGCTCCTATAATTCACCCCTCCACTTT. Translating gives CASQASSYNSPLHF. J is TRBJ1-6 and V is TRBV19; D not certain. Trimming stripped 9 bases from V and 0 bases from J, with 9 bases between. The CDR3 loop spans 14 amino acids. Germline CDR1 and CDR2: LNHDA and SQIVND (reference sequence).

The chain links TRBV3-1 (or the pseudogene TRBV3-2) to TRBJ1-1; D may be TRBD1 (6 bases). The germline CDR1 and CDR2 sequences are LGHDT and YNNKEL (reference sequence). The CDR3 is made up of 13 amino acids. Trimming stripped 4 bases from V and 5 bases from J, with 11 bases between. The CDR3: CASSRGGRTEAFF. The CDR3, as DNA: TGTGCCAGCAGCCGCGGGGGCCGGACTGAAGCTTTCTTT.

V is TRBV5-4 and J is TRBJ2-1; a weak D match, TRBD2 (6 bases). Trimming took off 0 bases at V and 7 bases at J, with 14 bases between the two ends. The CDR3 is 15 residues long. Germline V lookup: CDR1 SGHNT, CDR2 YYREEE (reference sequence). Written as DNA, the CDR3 is TGTGCCAGCAGCTTGGCAACGGGAGAGGGAAATGAGCAGTTCTTC. Amino acids: CASSLATGEGNEQFF.

The CDR3 DNA sequence: TGTGCCAGCAGCCACGAAGGGGTGGGTGGCTACACCTTC. Protein sequence: CASSHEGVGGYTF. This chain links TRBV3-1 (or the pseudogene TRBV3-2) with TRBJ1-2, with D possibly TRBD1 on 5 matching bases. Germline values: CDR1 LGHDT, CDR2 YNNKEL (reference sequence). The V end was cut by 3 bases, the J end by 7 bases, with 12 bases between. The CDR3 runs 13 residues.

The genes are TRBV7-9 and TRBJ2-5; possibly TRBD1 for D (5 bases). V was trimmed by 5 bases and J by 4 bases, leaving 8 bases between them. Germline V gene data show CDR1 as SEHNR and CDR2 as FQNEAQ (reference sequence). This CDR3 comprises 12 residues. The CDR3 protein is CASSPGLETQYF. In DNA form, the CDR3 reads TGTGCCAGCAGCCCAGGGTTAGAGACCCAGTACTTC.

The CDR3: CASEGQGTDTQYF. In DNA form, the CDR3 reads TGTGCCAGCGAGGGACAGGGGACAGATACGCAGTATTTT. The chain uses TRBV5-4 and TRBJ2-3, with 10 bases fitting TRBD1. The CDR3 length is 13 residues. The V and J ends lost 7 bases and 3 bases, in that order; junction bases with no gene match: 2. Germline V CDR1 and CDR2: SGHNT, YYREEE (reference sequence).

CDR3 DNA sequence: TGTGCCAGCAGCTCCACTCTCGGGGGTCGTACTGAAGCTTTCTTT. This codes for CASSSTLGGRTEAFF. The V call is TRBV11-2, the J call TRBJ1-1, with a possible D match to TRBD1 (5 bases). CDR3 length: 15 amino acids. Trimming took 4 bases from V and 5 from J, leaving 17 bases between them. Germline CDR1 and CDR2: SGHAT and FQNNGV.

The V and J genes are TRBV10-3 and TRBJ2-3, with 8 bases aligning to TRBD1. V lost 6 bases to trimming and J lost 3 bases; unmatched junction nucleotides: 5. The CDR3 has 14 amino acids. Germline V gives CDR1 ENHRY, CDR2 SYGVKD. CDR3 DNA sequence: TGTGCCATCAGAGACAGGGGTATGACAGATACGCAGTATTTT. It specifies CAIRDRGMTDTQYF.

This clone was observed once. V gene TRBV28 combines with J gene TRBJ1-5; D ambiguous. The CDR3 length is 12 residues. With 8 bases removed from V and 4 bases from J, the gap between germline ends came to 9 bases. Germline V lookup: CDR1 MDHEN, CDR2 SYDVKM. DNA of the CDR3: TGTGCCAGCTCGGAGAGAAATCAGCCCCAGCATTTT. Translated, it gives CASSERNQPQHF. The variable domain in full, with the rest retrieved from reference TRBV28 and TRBJ1-5, is DVKVTQSSRYLVKRTGEKVFLECVQDMDHENMFWYRQDPGLGLRLIYFSYDVKMKEKGDIPEGYSVSREKKERFSLILESASTNQTSMYLCASSERNQPQHFGDGTRLSIL.

This chain joins TRBV5-1 and TRBJ2-7; 9 bases agree with TRBD1. The CDR3 runs 15 residues. Germline V gene data show CDR1 as SGHRS and CDR2 as YFSETQ. The V segment lost 4 bases and the J segment 5 bases; nucleotides outside the gene matches: 10. DNA of the CDR3: TGCGCCAGCAGCCCGGGGGGACAGGGTAACAACGAGCAGTACTTC. Its translation is CASSPGGQGNNEQYF.

This clone showed up just a few times. This rearrangement joins TRBV12-5 to TRBJ1-1; possibly TRBD1 for D (5 bases). V dropped 1 base and J dropped 4 bases, with 10 bases sitting between them. Germline V lookup: CDR1 LGHNT, CDR2 FRNRAP. The CDR3 runs to 14 residues. As DNA, the CDR3 is TGTGCTAGTGGTTTGGACGGACATAGCACTGAAGCTTTCTTT. Translating it yields CASGLDGHSTEAFF.

The V gene is TRBV9, the J gene TRBJ2-7; TRBD2 matches at 8 bases. Germline CDR1 and CDR2: SGDLS and YYNGEE. Trimming at V came to 3 bases and at J to 4 bases, leaving 12 bases not matched to a gene. The CDR3 is 16 residues long. The CDR3 DNA follows: TGTGCCAGCAGCGAGTCCCGAACGGGAGGGCCTTACGAGCAGTACTTC. It is translated as CASSESRTGGPYEQYF.

V is TRBV29-1 and J is TRBJ1-2; D gene unclear. The CDR3 totals 14 residues. CDR1 is SQVTM, CDR2 ANQGSEA, per germline. Deletions cut 5 bases from V and 0 bases from J, with 13 bases between. In DNA form, the CDR3 reads TGCAGCGTTTACGCCCAAGAGTCTAACTATGGCTACACCTTC. Protein sequence: CSVYAQESNYGYTF.

This chain uses TRBV11-2 with TRBJ2-1, with TRBD2 matching over 14 bases. The CDR3 loop spans 15 amino acids. Trimming took 5 bases from V and 6 from J; bases not matched to a gene: 3. Germline-derived CDR1 and CDR2 are SGHAT and FQNNGV. The CDR3 DNA reads as TGTGCCAGCAGCCAGACTAGCGGGAGGGTCAATGAGCAGTTCTTC. This gives the protein CASSQTSGRVNEQFF.

This clone has just a few counts. The chain couples TRBV6-1 to TRBJ1-2, with 7 bases matching TRBD1. With 3 bases clipped from V and 5 bases from J, the junction kept 3 bases outside the gene matches. Germline V gives CDR1 MNHNS, CDR2 SASEGT. The CDR3 totals 13 residues. The CDR3 reads CASSEQGEYGYTF. CDR3 bases: TGTGCCAGCAGTGAGCAGGGGGAGTATGGCTACACCTTC.

This chain joins TRBV5-1 and TRBJ2-3; possibly TRBD1 for D (6 bases). Germline CDR1 SGHRS, CDR2 YFSETQ. The CDR3 totals 13 residues. The V end was cut by 9 bases, the J end by 4 bases, with 15 bases between. The CDR3 loop is CATRTEGSDTQYF. CDR3 DNA: TGCGCCACGCGGACAGAAGGCTCAGATACGCAGTATTTT. Looking up the rest from reference TRBV5-1 and TRBJ2-3 gives the full variable domain: KAGVTQTPRYLIKTRGQQVTLSCSPISGHRSVSWYQQTPGQGLQFLFEYFSETQRNKGNFPGRFSGRQFSNSRSEMNVSTLELGDSALYLCATRTEGSDTQYFGPGTRLTVL.

The chain uses TRBV7-9 and TRBJ2-4, with D perhaps TRBD1 (6 bases). Germline values: CDR1 SEHNR, CDR2 FQNEAQ (reference sequence). Trimming pared 5 bases from V and 0 bases from J, leaving 11 bases between. The CDR3 covers 15 residues. The CDR3: CASSDPDRAKNIQYF. The DNA for the CDR3 is TGTGCCAGCAGCGACCCGGACAGAGCCAAAAACATTCAGTACTTC.

J is TRBJ2-1 and V is TRBV30, with D perhaps TRBD2 (7 bases). The CDR3 extends over 14 amino acids. V was pared by 2 bases and J by 6 bases, with 14 bases between. The V gene's germline CDR1 is GTSNPN and CDR2 SVGIG (reference sequence). The CDR3 nucleotides are TGTGCCTGGAGTTGGGGGGGGGCCGTCAATGAGCAGTTCTTC. Protein product: CAWSWGGAVNEQFF.

This clone was observed a few times. Here the CDR3 reads CASAWTGNNEQFF. CDR3 nucleotide sequence: TGTGCCAGCGCCTGGACAGGGAACAATGAGCAGTTCTTC. The J gene is TRBJ2-1, the V gene TRBV6-5; 8 nucleotides align to TRBD1. CDR3 length equals 13 residues. Germline CDR1 MNHEY, CDR2 SVGAGI. The junction had 5 bases not matched to a gene; V was cut back by 8 bases and J by 5 bases.

The chain has TRBV5-1 and TRBJ2-1; 9 bases map to TRBD2. Germline CDR1 reads SGHRS; CDR2 reads YFSETQ. J gave up 0 bases and V 0 bases, and 1 base lay outside the gene matches. CDR3 size: 16 residues. The CDR3 coding sequence is TGCGCCAGCAGCTTGGGGCGGGAGGGCTCCTACAATGAGCAGTTCTTC. Translating it yields CASSLGREGSYNEQFF.

The J gene is TRBJ1-3, the V gene TRBV18; D is unresolved. This CDR3 comprises 17 residues. Trimming removed 6 bases at V and 0 bases at J, with 18 bases between. Germline V gives CDR1 KGHSH, CDR2 LQKENI. CDR3 DNA sequence: TGTGCCAGCTCTCCCCGACAAACGGCAAGCTCTGGAAACACCATATATTTT. Amino acids: CASSPRQTASSGNTIYF.

This rearrangement joins TRBV28 to TRBJ1-5, with 7 bases fitting TRBD1. J was trimmed by 5 bases and V by 6 bases; bases with no gene match: 13. This CDR3 spans 16 amino acids. Germline V gives CDR1 MDHEN, CDR2 SYDVKM. The CDR3 bases are TGTGCCAGCAGAGAAAGTGTTCGAAGGGGGCATCAGCCCCAGCATTTT. It yields the protein CASRESVRRGHQPQHF.

The J gene is TRBJ2-3, the V gene TRBV5-1; 8 bases fit TRBD2. The V gene end was trimmed by 2 bases and the J gene end by 3 bases; junction bases not matched to a gene: 2. Germline CDR1 reads SGHRS; CDR2 reads YFSETQ. This CDR3 is built from 14 residues. For the CDR3, the DNA is TGCGCCAGCAGCTTTGGACTAGCAACAGATACGCAGTATTTT. Its translation: CASSFGLATDTQYF.

This clone was seen a single time. This sample also contains other DNA sequences that code for the same CDR3. The chain links TRBV12-3 or TRBV12-4 to TRBJ1-5; D remains ambiguous. V was pared by 3 bases and J by 6 bases, with 6 bases between. CDR3 length: 12 amino acids. The CDR3 DNA reads TGTGCCAGCAGTTTTCGCGGTCAGCCCCAGCATTTT. This gives the protein CASSFRGQPQHF.